The 10 T cell receptor beta chains below come from one sample, sequenced in a study of blood T cell repertoires in COVID-19. Sequencing used immunoSEQ multiplex PCR; TCRdb keeps in-frame clones, though not all of them. The top ten clones hold around 44% of a sample with about 44,000 clones, under 90% of them seen once. The sequenced sample was peripheral blood. These receptors were taken from a human donor in a cohort sampled during active COVID-19.

This rearrangement joins TRBV6-5 to TRBJ2-7, with D hard to call. CDR1 and CDR2 (germline): MNHEY, SVGAGI. Trimming took 7 bases from V and 1 from J, leaving 5 bases between them. The CDR3 length is 11 residues. The CDR3 sequence is CASTGSYEQYF. The CDR3 nucleotides read TGTGCCAGCACAGGTTCCTACGAGCAGTACTTC.

This clone showed up just once. J is TRBJ1-2 and V is TRBV19; 9 nucleotides line up with TRBD1. Germline CDR1 LNHDA, CDR2 SQIVND (reference sequence). The CDR3 is made up of 16 amino acids. The J segment lost 0 bases and the V segment lost 9 bases, leaving 11 bases of the junction unmatched. In DNA, the CDR3 is TGTGCCAGGTCCCGGGACAGGGATCAGACTAACTATGGCTACACCTTC. The encoded protein is CARSRDRDQTNYGYTF.

The chain carries TRBV6-5 and TRBJ1-4, with TRBD1 identical over 11 bases. V lost 11 bases, J lost 7 bases, and 9 bases stayed unmatched. CDR1 and CDR2 from the germline V gene are MNHEY and SVGAGI. The CDR3 totals 14 residues. CDR3 DNA sequence: TGTGCCGTTTTACCGGGACAGGGGGTTGAAAAACTGTTTTTT. Translated: CAVLPGQGVEKLFF.

The chain has TRBV3-1 (or the pseudogene TRBV3-2) and TRBJ1-5; 7 nucleotides align to TRBD1. Germline V lookup: CDR1 LGHDT, CDR2 YNNKEL (reference sequence). There are 13 residues in the CDR3. V shed 4 bases, J shed 6 bases, and the junction held 3 bases outside the gene matches. CDR3 amino acids: CASSRDRTQPQHF. CDR3 sequence (DNA): TGTGCCAGCAGCCGGGACAGAACTCAGCCCCAGCATTTT.

The J gene is TRBJ1-6, the V gene TRBV4-1; a possible D gene is TRBD1 (5 bases). CDR3 size: 16 residues. The ends were cut back, 4 bases at V and 7 bases at J, with 17 bases in the middle. Germline CDR1 and CDR2: MGHRA and YSYEKL. The CDR3 DNA is TGCGCCAGCAGCCCTAGGGGTGGGAAACCGAATTCACCCCTCCACTTT. Protein: CASSPRGGKPNSPLHF.

The chain is built from TRBV4-1 and TRBJ1-1, with a weak D call TRBD1 (6 bases). Trimming shortened V by 1 base and J by 8 bases, and 17 bases separated the two germline ends. The CDR3 totals 15 residues. Germline V gene lookup returns CDR1 MGHRA and CDR2 YSYEKL. The chain's CDR3 is CASSQVTGSGREAFF. The CDR3 DNA reads TGCGCCAGCAGCCAAGTAACAGGGTCGGGAAGAGAAGCTTTCTTT.

The chain links TRBV19 to TRBJ1-4; D gene uncertain. From germline, CDR1 is LNHDA and CDR2 SQIVND (reference sequence). The CDR3 runs to 13 residues. The V gene lost 9 bases and the J gene lost 8 bases, with 16 bases spanning the gap. The CDR3 DNA reads as TGTGCCAGACCCGGTCACGGGGAAGAAAAACTGTTTTTT. This gives the protein CARPGHGEEKLFF.

J is TRBJ1-2 and V is TRBV5-5, with D possibly TRBD1 on 5 matching bases. V shed 6 bases and J shed 0 bases, with 21 bases lying between them. CDR3 length: 17 residues. CDR1 and CDR2 from the germline V gene are SGHKS and YYEKEE (reference sequence). CDR3 in amino acids: CASKSRDSISTNYGYTF. The CDR3 DNA is TGTGCCAGCAAGTCCCGGGACTCGATCTCAACTAACTATGGCTACACCTTC.

The chain recombines TRBV28 with TRBJ1-5; 7 bases agree with TRBD1. The germline V gene has CDR1 MDHEN and CDR2 SYDVKM. The CDR3 is 15 residues long. V was clipped by 3 bases and J by 6 bases; unmatched bases: 8. The CDR3 DNA sequence: TGTGCCAGCAGTTTTCTCTGGACAGGCTCTCAGCCCCAGCATTTT. Protein product: CASSFLWTGSQPQHF.

The chain joins TRBV29-1 to TRBJ1-5, with D hard to call. Germline lookup yields CDR1 SQVTM and CDR2 ANQGSEA. V shed 4 bases and J shed 4 bases, with 8 bases lying between them. The CDR3 is 12 amino acids. The CDR3 DNA reads as TGCAGCGTTGGAGCGAAAAATCAGCCCCAGCATTTT. This sequence encodes CSVGAKNQPQHF.